This T cell receptor beta chain was captured in a study of beta chain features in type 1 diabetes. Expressed TCRB transcripts were sequenced because the entire RNA isolate underwent reverse transcription. This table comes from immunoSEQ multiplex PCR, and its TCRdb copy is limited to in-frame clones, with some not included. The sample has approximately 150,000 clones; more than 9% are singletons. This clone has more than one count but fewer than ten. Its target is unknown. General observations from the study: Sequencing used cDNA, and cells with high TCR expression could therefore be over-represented. The study left unresolved whether HLA type influences TCRB rearrangement.

The length of the CDR3 is 14 residues. After removal of 5 bases from V and 7 bases from J, the junction contained 6 bases not matched to a gene. The germline gives CDR1 SGHAT, CDR2 FQNNGV. By way of CD45RO/CCR7/CD25/CD127/CD95/CD27, the CD4+ regulatory, stem cell-like memory, central memory and naive cells were sorted. Once sorted, every population was more than 95% pure. V and J are TRBV11-2 and TRBJ1-4; 8 bases line up with TRBD1. The sequence derives from a man younger than 30 in good health. Sequencing was carried out using naive CD4+ T cells from blood. The CDR3 sequence: CASSPRTGSEKLFF. The CDR3 DNA is TGTGCCAGCAGCCCAAGGACAGGGAGTGAAAAACTGTTTTTT.